Below are 9 T cell receptor beta chains sequenced from a single sample in a study of T cells in Graves' hyperthyroidism and ophthalmopathy. RNA transcripts were the template for amplifying TCR beta CDR3 regions. HTBI primers were employed in a first-round RT-PCR of the TCR CDR3. From the multiplex PCR reads, TCRdb called clonotypes with MiXCR, one entry per CDR3 protein. Here the sample spans about 270,000 distinct CDR3 sequences, 22% being singletons. The sequencing sample was made of blood. These receptors all stem from a young man with Graves' ophthalmopathy.

This clonotype has ten or more counts. V is TRBV5-1 and J is TRBJ2-2; 10 bases fit TRBD2. The CDR3 extends over 17 amino acids. V gave up 3 bases and J gave up 0 bases; unmatched junction bases: 5. CDR1 SGHRS and CDR2 YFSETQ come from the germline V gene. CDR3 coding DNA: TGCGCCAGCAGCTCCCGGGGACTAGCGTCGAACACCGGGGAGCTGTTTTTT. Protein: CASSSRGLASNTGELFF.

This rearrangement joins TRBV20-1 to TRBJ2-5; D uncertain. Between the trimmed V and J ends, which lost 2 bases and 5 bases, there was a span of 3 bases. CDR3 size: 10 residues. Germline CDR1 reads DFQATT; CDR2 reads SNEGSKA (reference sequence). The CDR3 here is CSARTETQYF. In DNA, the CDR3 is TGCAGTGCTAGAACGGAGACCCAGTACTTC.

This clonotype was seen only a few times. The CDR3 spells CAYAGGANQPQHF. CDR3 nucleotide sequence: TGTGCCTACGCCGGAGGTGCTAATCAGCCCCAGCATTTT. The chain is built from TRBV30 and TRBJ1-5, with D unresolved. CDR1 is GTSNPN and CDR2 is SVGIG in the germline V gene (reference sequence). Deletions cut 7 bases from V and 4 bases from J, with 14 bases between. The CDR3 spans 13 residues.

The V and J genes are TRBV30 and TRBJ2-2; D is ambiguous. V dropped 6 bases and J dropped 3 bases, with 8 bases sitting between them. CDR3 length: 12 amino acids. Germline values: CDR1 GTSNPN, CDR2 SVGIG (reference sequence). CDR3 region: CACNSYTGELFF. DNA for the CDR3: TGTGCCTGTAACTCCTACACCGGGGAGCTGTTTTTT.

J is TRBJ2-7 and V is TRBV4-2, with 8 bases lining up with TRBD2. CDR3 length equals 15 residues. Germline CDR1 is LGHNA and CDR2 is YNFKEQ. V gave up 1 base and J gave up 4 bases; unmatched junction bases: 6. The chain's CDR3 is CASSQATSAQYEQYF. Written as DNA, the CDR3 is TGTGCCAGCAGCCAAGCGACTAGCGCACAATACGAGCAGTACTTC.

Remarks on this clonotype: The junction departs from the called germline gene at one end, perhaps through a read error. The CDR3 nucleotides read TGTGCCAGCAGCTTGGGAAGTACCCCAGATGCGCAGTATTTT. Translating it yields CASSLGSTPDAQYF. J is TRBJ2-3 and V is TRBV11-2; no definite D call. CDR1 SGHAT and CDR2 FQNNGV come from the germline V gene. This CDR3 spans 14 amino acids.

The table lists this clonotype with many counts. The chain couples TRBV11-2 to TRBJ1-2; D is perhaps TRBD1 (5 bases). V dropped 4 bases and J dropped 0 bases, with 9 bases sitting between them. This CDR3 is 14 amino acids long. The germline V gene encodes CDR1 SGHAT and CDR2 FQNNGV. The chain's CDR3 is CASSWGRANYGYTF. CDR3 DNA: TGTGCCAGCAGCTGGGGACGAGCTAACTATGGCTACACCTTC.

In this sample, this clonotype turned up many times. The chain employs TRBV12-3 or TRBV12-4 and TRBJ2-5; D uncertain. The V gene lost 8 bases and the J gene lost 5 bases, with 12 bases spanning the gap. The CDR3 is 12 residues long. CDR3 loop: CASSLFGETQYF. The CDR3 coding sequence is TGTGCCAGCTCCCTGTTCGGGGAGACCCAGTACTTC.

V gene TRBV24-1 combines with J gene TRBJ2-5, with D possibly being TRBD1 (6 bases). V lost 9 bases and J lost 5, with 21 bases in between. There are 15 residues in the CDR3. Germline V gene sequence: CDR1 KGHDR, CDR2 SFDVKD. The CDR3 spells CATQTGTSGTETQYF. In DNA form, the CDR3 reads TGTGCCACCCAAACTGGGACATCAGGGACGGAGACCCAGTACTTC.